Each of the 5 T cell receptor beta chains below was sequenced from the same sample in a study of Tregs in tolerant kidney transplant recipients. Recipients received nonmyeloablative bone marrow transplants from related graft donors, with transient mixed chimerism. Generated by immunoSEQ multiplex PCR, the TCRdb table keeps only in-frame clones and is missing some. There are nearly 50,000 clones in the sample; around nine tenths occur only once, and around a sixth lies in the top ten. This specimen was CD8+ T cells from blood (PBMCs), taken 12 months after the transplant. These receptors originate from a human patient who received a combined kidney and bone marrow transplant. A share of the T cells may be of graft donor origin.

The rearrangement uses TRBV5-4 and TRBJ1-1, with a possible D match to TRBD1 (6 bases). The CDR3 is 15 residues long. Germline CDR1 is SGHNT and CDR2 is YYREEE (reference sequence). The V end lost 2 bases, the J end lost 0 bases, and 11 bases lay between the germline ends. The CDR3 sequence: CASSFLGGMNTEAFF. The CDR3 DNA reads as TGTGCCAGCAGCTTTTTAGGGGGAATGAACACTGAAGCTTTCTTT.

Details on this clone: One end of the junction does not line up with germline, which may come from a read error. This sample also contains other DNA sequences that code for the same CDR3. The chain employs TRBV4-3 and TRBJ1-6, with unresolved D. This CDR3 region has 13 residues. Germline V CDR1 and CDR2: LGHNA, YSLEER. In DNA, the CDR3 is TGCGCCAGCAGCCTCTATGTTAATTCCCCCCTCCACTTT. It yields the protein CASSLYVNSPLHF.

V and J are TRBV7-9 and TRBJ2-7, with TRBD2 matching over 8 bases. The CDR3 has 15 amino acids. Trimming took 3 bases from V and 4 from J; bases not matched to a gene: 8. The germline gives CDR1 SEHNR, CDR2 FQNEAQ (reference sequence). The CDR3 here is CASSFPGRGFYEQYF. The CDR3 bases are TGTGCCAGCAGCTTTCCCGGGAGGGGCTTTTACGAGCAGTACTTC. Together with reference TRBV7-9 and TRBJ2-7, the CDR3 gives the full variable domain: DTGVSQNPRHKITKRGQNVTFRCDPISEHNRLYWYRQTLGQGPEFLTYFQNEAQLEKSRLLSDRFSAERPKGSFSTLEIQRTEQGDSAMYLCASSFPGRGFYEQYFGPGTRLTVT.

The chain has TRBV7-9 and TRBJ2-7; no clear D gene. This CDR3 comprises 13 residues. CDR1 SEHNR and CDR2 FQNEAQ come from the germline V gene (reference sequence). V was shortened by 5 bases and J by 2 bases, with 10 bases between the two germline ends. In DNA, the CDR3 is TGTGCCAGCAGCCCCAATACGGCCTACGAGCAGTACTTC. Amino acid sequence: CASSPNTAYEQYF.

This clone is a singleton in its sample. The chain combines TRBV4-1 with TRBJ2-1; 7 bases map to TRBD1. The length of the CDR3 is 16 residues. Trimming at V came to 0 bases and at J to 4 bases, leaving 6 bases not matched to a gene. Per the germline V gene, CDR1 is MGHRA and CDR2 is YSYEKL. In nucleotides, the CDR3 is TGCGCCAGCAGCCAAGAGGGGACAGCTTCTTACAATGAGCAGTTCTTC. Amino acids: CASSQEGTASYNEQFF.